This entry lists 28 T cell receptor beta chains sequenced from one sample in a study of cytomegalovirus exposure and HLA in healthy donors. Researchers ran the PCR with 60 Vbeta and 13 Jbeta primers. Produced via immunoSEQ multiplex PCR; TCRdb's table is partial and in-frame only. The repertoire holds 100,000 to 140,000 clones, 82% seen once, with approximately 2.5% in the top ten. Sequencing input: PBMCs. The receptors stem from a man in his thirties or forties in good health and CMV-seropositive.

V gene TRBV6-5 combines with J gene TRBJ1-5, with 7 bases that match TRBD1. J was trimmed by 6 bases and V by 6 bases; bases with no gene match: 8. Germline loops: CDR1 MNHEY, CDR2 SVGAGI. This CDR3 is 14 amino acids long. The CDR3 loop is CASRPTGRGQPQHF. The CDR3, as DNA: TGTGCCAGCAGACCGACAGGGAGAGGTCAGCCCCAGCATTTT.

In regard to this clone: An end of the junction differs from the germline gene, which may be a read error. J is TRBJ1-4 and V is TRBV7-9, with D possibly being TRBD1 (6 bases). This CDR3 spans 16 amino acids. Germline V gene sequence: CDR1 SEHNR, CDR2 FQNEAQ (reference sequence). The DNA for the CDR3 is TGTTCCAGCAGCTTATGGACACGGGGGGGCGGTGAAAAACTGTTTTTT. Its translation: CSSSLWTRGGGEKLFF.

The CDR3 DNA reads TGTGCCAGCAGCTCCCTAATCAATGAGCAGTTCTTC. Protein: CASSSLINEQFF. The V and J genes are TRBV5-6 and TRBJ2-1; D unresolved. Trimming shortened V by 3 bases and J by 6 bases, and 7 bases separated the two germline ends. This CDR3 comprises 12 residues. The V gene's germline CDR1 is SGHDT and CDR2 YYEEEE.

The chain links TRBV9 to TRBJ2-7, with a weak D call TRBD2 (7 bases). In germline, CDR1 is SGDLS, CDR2 YYNGEE. Between the trimmed V and J ends, which lost 3 bases and 3 bases, there was a span of 13 bases. The CDR3 consists of 14 residues. CDR3 sequence reads: CASSGGGGDYEQYF. DNA of the CDR3: TGTGCCAGCAGCGGGGGCGGGGGCGACTACGAGCAGTACTTC.

This clone has a single count. This chain uses TRBV15 with TRBJ1-2; D is possibly TRBD1 (5 bases). The germline V and J ends were trimmed by 0 bases and 7 bases, with 21 bases remaining between them. Germline CDR1 is LNHNV and CDR2 is YYDKDF (reference sequence). CDR3 size: 17 residues. For the CDR3, the DNA is TGTGCCACCAGCAGAGATACAATCACAGGAGGCGGGATTGGCTACACCTTC. It encodes CATSRDTITGGGIGYTF.

The chain carries TRBV14 and TRBJ2-2; 8 positions match TRBD2. V was clipped by 0 bases and J by 6 bases; unmatched bases: 6. The CDR3 loop spans 16 amino acids. Germline lookup yields CDR1 SGHDN and CDR2 FVKESK. For the CDR3, the DNA is TGTGCCAGCAGCCAAGATAGCCGGGGGGGCCCCGGGGAGCTGTTTTTT. It specifies CASSQDSRGGPGELFF.

Only a few counts were recorded for this clone. This chain uses TRBV2 with TRBJ2-1, with 7 bases aligning to TRBD1. V was pared by 8 bases and J by 6 bases, with 10 bases of the junction left unmatched. Germline-derived CDR1 and CDR2 are SNHLY and FYNNEI. CDR3 size: 14 residues. This chain's CDR3 is CASFRQGIINEQFF. The CDR3 coding sequence is TGTGCCAGCTTTAGACAGGGTATCATCAATGAGCAGTTCTTC.

CDR3: CASSLPRGGYGYTF. The CDR3 DNA sequence: TGTGCCAGCAGCTTACCTCGGGGAGGCTATGGCTACACCTTC. The gene calls are TRBV5-6 and TRBJ1-2, with no clear D. CDR3 length equals 14 residues. Trimming cost V 2 bases and J 4 bases, with 12 bases left between them. Per germline, CDR1 SGHDT and CDR2 YYEEEE.

The chain joins TRBV10-3 to TRBJ2-5, with a possible D match to TRBD2 (7 bases). The germline V gene encodes CDR1 ENHRY and CDR2 SYGVKD. With 7 bases removed from V and 2 bases from J, the gap between germline ends came to 11 bases. The CDR3 is made up of 13 amino acids. The CDR3 loop reads CAIKAGAQETQYF. CDR3 sequence (DNA): TGTGCCATCAAGGCGGGGGCTCAAGAGACCCAGTACTTC.

This clone has more than one count but fewer than ten. V usage is TRBV6-1 and J usage is TRBJ1-5; the D gene is possibly TRBD1 (5 bases). Germline CDR1 MNHNS, CDR2 SASEGT. Trimming removed 1 base from V and 3 bases from J, with 16 bases in between. CDR3 length: 17 residues. This CDR3 reads CASSEVGRVLYNQPQHF. CDR3 coding DNA: TGTGCCAGCAGTGAAGTGGGCAGGGTTTTATACAATCAGCCCCAGCATTTT.

The chain has TRBV11-2 and TRBJ1-1, with D tentatively TRBD1 (6 bases). Germline V lookup: CDR1 SGHAT, CDR2 FQNNGV. CDR3 length: 13 amino acids. V shed 2 bases and J shed 4 bases, with 8 bases lying between them. In nucleotides, the CDR3 is TGTGCCAGCAGCTTAAACAGGGTCACTGAAGCTTTCTTT. Amino acid sequence: CASSLNRVTEAFF.

This clone has only a few counts. This chain joins TRBV7-9 and TRBJ1-1, with unresolved D. The CDR3 covers 12 residues. Looked up from germline, CDR1 is SEHNR and CDR2 is FQNEAQ (reference sequence). V lost 3 bases and J 7 bases, leaving 9 bases between the germline ends. In DNA, the CDR3 is TGTGCCAGCAGCTTGTCTGGGCTTGAAGCTTTCTTT. This translates into CASSLSGLEAFF.

V gene TRBV25-1 combines with J gene TRBJ1-2; 9 positions match TRBD1. J was trimmed by 4 bases and V by 7 bases; bases with no gene match: 10. There are 15 residues in the CDR3. Germline CDR1 is MGHDK and CDR2 is SYGVNS. CDR3 nucleotide sequence: TGTGCCAGCATCCCCACGGGACAGGGACTCTATGGCTACACCTTC. It translates to CASIPTGQGLYGYTF.

This clone showed up just a few times. This rearrangement joins TRBV2 to TRBJ1-6; no clear D. The CDR3 is made up of 13 amino acids. V lost 8 bases to trimming and J lost 7 bases, with 12 bases between them. Germline-derived CDR1 and CDR2 are SNHLY and FYNNEI. CDR3 residues: CASLAETNSPLHF. As DNA, the CDR3 is TGTGCCAGCCTGGCCGAGACAAATTCACCCCTCCACTTT.

V gene TRBV5-6 combines with J gene TRBJ2-2, with a possible D match to TRBD2 (5 bases). This CDR3 comprises 13 residues. V was shortened by 5 bases and J by 6 bases, with 11 bases between the two germline ends. CDR1 is SGHDT and CDR2 is YYEEEE in the germline V gene. The CDR3, as DNA: TGTGCCAGCAGGACTAATAGAGCCGGGGAGCTGTTTTTT. Its translation: CASRTNRAGELFF. Combining the CDR3 with reference TRBV5-6 and TRBJ2-2 gives the whole variable domain DAGVTQSPTHLIKTRGQQVTLRCSPKSGHDTVSWYQQALGQGPQFIFQYYEEEERQRGNFPDRFSGHQFPNYSSELNVNALLLGDSALYLCASRTNRAGELFFGEGSRLTVL.

This clone appeared once. The DNA of the CDR3 is TGTGCCAGCAGTGGGACAGGGCGGCGAGATAGCAATCAGCCCCAGCATTTT. This gives the protein CASSGTGRRDSNQPQHF. V and J are TRBV6-1 and TRBJ1-5; TRBD1 agrees at 8 bases. Per germline, CDR1 MNHNS and CDR2 SASEGT. The CDR3 is 17 residues long. V dropped 4 bases and J dropped 0; count of bases not matched to a gene: 8.

The gene calls are TRBV5-1 and TRBJ2-5; tentatively, D is TRBD1 (6 bases). V was trimmed by 1 base and J by 2 bases, leaving 9 bases between them. The CDR3 spans 14 residues. Germline V lookup: CDR1 SGHRS, CDR2 YFSETQ. The CDR3 nucleotides read TGCGCCAGCAGCTTGACAGGGCCTCAAGAGACCCAGTACTTC. It encodes CASSLTGPQETQYF.

The J gene is TRBJ1-6, the V gene TRBV30; perhaps TRBD1 as D (6 bases). V was trimmed by 3 bases and J by 9 bases, leaving 12 bases between them. The germline CDR1 and CDR2 sequences are GTSNPN and SVGIG (reference sequence). This CDR3 region has 13 residues. The CDR3 nucleotides read TGTGCCTGGAGGGTGCAGGGGCGTTCACCCCTCCACTTT. It yields the protein CAWRVQGRSPLHF.

The chain uses TRBV11-2 and TRBJ2-7; TRBD2 matches at 7 bases. The ends lost 5 bases at V and 1 base at J; junction bases unmatched: 8. Germline CDR1 SGHAT, CDR2 FQNNGV. The CDR3 spans 15 residues. CDR3 residues: CASSPFRGESYEQYF. In DNA form, the CDR3 reads TGTGCCAGCAGCCCTTTCCGGGGGGAATCCTACGAGCAGTACTTC.

The rearrangement uses TRBV2 and TRBJ1-1; D is perhaps TRBD1 (5 bases). Germline V gives CDR1 SNHLY, CDR2 FYNNEI. This CDR3 has 12 residues. The germline V and J ends were trimmed by 7 bases and 8 bases, with 14 bases remaining between them. The CDR3 nucleotides are TGTGCCAGCACCCAGTGGAGGGGCGAAGCTTTCTTT. Its protein product is CASTQWRGEAFF.

The V and J genes are TRBV6-1 and TRBJ1-1; no clear D gene. Trimming removed 1 base at V and 3 bases at J, with 12 bases between. Germline loops: CDR1 MNHNS, CDR2 SASEGT. The CDR3 has 15 amino acids. In DNA form, the CDR3 reads TGTGCCAGCAGTGAAGAGAGGGCTTGGGACACTGAAGCTTTCTTT. Encoded protein: CASSEERAWDTEAFF.

The V and J genes are TRBV7-9 and TRBJ2-7; tentative D call: TRBD1 (6 bases). The germline V gene encodes CDR1 SEHNR and CDR2 FQNEAQ (reference sequence). The CDR3 extends over 13 amino acids. V lost 5 bases and J 3 bases, leaving 11 bases between the germline ends. The CDR3 bases are TGTGCCAGCAGCACCGGACAGCTCTACGAGCAGTACTTC. Translation: CASSTGQLYEQYF.

The rearrangement uses TRBV7-9 and TRBJ2-1; D may be TRBD2 (6 bases). CDR1 and CDR2 (germline): SEHNR, FQNEAQ (reference sequence). Trimming took 5 bases from V and 6 from J, leaving 14 bases between them. The CDR3 is made up of 14 amino acids. The CDR3, as DNA: TGTGCCAGCAGCCGAGATGGAGGGATCAATGAGCAGTTCTTC. Protein product: CASSRDGGINEQFF.

This chain connects TRBV5-4 to TRBJ2-7, with 10 bases identical to TRBD2. Looked up from germline, CDR1 is SGHNT and CDR2 is YYREEE (reference sequence). The CDR3 extends over 13 amino acids. Trimming took 3 bases from V and 6 from J; bases not matched to a gene: 3. The chain's CDR3 is CASSSSGGLEQYF. DNA for the CDR3: TGTGCCAGCAGCTCTAGCGGGGGTCTCGAGCAGTACTTC.

This clone was picked up a small number of times. The chain uses TRBV15 and TRBJ1-1; TRBD1 matches at 9 bases. CDR1 and CDR2 from the germline V gene are LNHNV and YYDKDF (reference sequence). Trimming removed 6 bases from V and 1 base from J; junction bases left unmatched: 6. The CDR3 loop spans 15 amino acids. The CDR3 protein is CATSGDRAGNTEAFF. CDR3 DNA: TGTGCCACCAGTGGGGACAGGGCAGGGAACACTGAAGCTTTCTTT. Full variable domain (missing parts from reference TRBV15 and TRBJ1-1): DAMVIQNPRYQVTQFGKPVTLSCSQTLNHNVMYWYQQKSSQAPKLLFHYYDKDFNNEADTPDNFQSRRPNTSFCFLDIRSPGLGDTAMYLCATSGDRAGNTEAFFGQGTRLTVV.

The chain combines TRBV4-1 with TRBJ1-2; weak D call: TRBD1 (6 bases). Trimming took off 6 bases at V and 6 bases at J, with 17 bases between the two ends. The CDR3 contains 14 residues. Germline V lookup: CDR1 MGHRA, CDR2 YSYEKL. The CDR3 DNA is TGCGCCAGCAGAGTTACCTCAGGGGTGGATGGCTACACCTTC. Its translation: CASRVTSGVDGYTF.

The V and J genes are TRBV6-1 and TRBJ1-5; D is undetermined. The length of the CDR3 is 15 residues. The germline V gene has CDR1 MNHNS and CDR2 SASEGT. V shed 1 base and J shed 0 bases, with 7 bases lying between them. This CDR3 reads CASSEGRVSNQPQHF. The CDR3 DNA is TGTGCCAGCAGTGAAGGCCGAGTTAGCAATCAGCCCCAGCATTTT.

V and J are TRBV7-9 and TRBJ1-4; 7 bases fit TRBD1. V shed 5 bases and J 3 bases; nucleotides not matched to a gene: 9. The CDR3 totals 16 residues. The germline V gene has CDR1 SEHNR and CDR2 FQNEAQ (reference sequence). The CDR3 region has the DNA TGTGCCAGCAGCGTGCAGGGGGATGGGGCTAATGAAAAACTGTTTTTT. This sequence encodes CASSVQGDGANEKLFF.